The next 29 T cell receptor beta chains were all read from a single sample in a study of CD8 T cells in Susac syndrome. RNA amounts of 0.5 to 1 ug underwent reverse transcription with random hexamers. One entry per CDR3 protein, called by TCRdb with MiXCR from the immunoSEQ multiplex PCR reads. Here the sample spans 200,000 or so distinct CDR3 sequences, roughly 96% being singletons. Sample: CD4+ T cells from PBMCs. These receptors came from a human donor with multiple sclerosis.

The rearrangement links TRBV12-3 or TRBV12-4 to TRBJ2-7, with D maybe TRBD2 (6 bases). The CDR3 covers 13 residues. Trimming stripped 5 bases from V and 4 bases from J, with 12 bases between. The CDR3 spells CASSPPGEYEQYF. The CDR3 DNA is TGTGCCAGCAGTCCCCCGGGAGAGTACGAGCAGTACTTC.

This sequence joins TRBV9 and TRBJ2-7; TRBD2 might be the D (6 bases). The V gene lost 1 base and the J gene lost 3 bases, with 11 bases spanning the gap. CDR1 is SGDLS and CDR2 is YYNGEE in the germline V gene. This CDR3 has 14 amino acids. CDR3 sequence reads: CASSVLASDYEQYF. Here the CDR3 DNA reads TGTGCCAGCAGCGTACTCGCTAGCGACTACGAGCAGTACTTC. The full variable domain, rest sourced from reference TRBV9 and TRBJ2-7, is DSGVTQTPKHLITATGQRVTLRCSPRSGDLSVYWYQQSLDQGLQFLIQYYNGEERAKGNILERFSAQQFPDLHSELNLSSLELGDSALYFCASSVLASDYEQYFGPGTRLTVT.

The CDR3 sequence is CSADISRGTEAFF. The CDR3 coding sequence is TGCAGCGCCGACATCTCCAGGGGCACTGAAGCTTTCTTT. The chain couples TRBV29-1 to TRBJ1-1, with a tentative D call TRBD1 (6 bases). The CDR3 extends over 13 amino acids. Per germline, CDR1 SQVTM and CDR2 ANQGSEA. V lost 7 bases, J lost 4 bases, and 16 bases lay in between.

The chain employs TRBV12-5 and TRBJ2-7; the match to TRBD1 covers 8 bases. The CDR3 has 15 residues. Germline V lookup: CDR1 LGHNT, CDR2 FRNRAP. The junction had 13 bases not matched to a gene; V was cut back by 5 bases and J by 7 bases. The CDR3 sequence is CASGATGGTPREQYF. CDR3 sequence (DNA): TGTGCTAGTGGTGCCACAGGGGGAACACCTAGGGAGCAGTACTTC.

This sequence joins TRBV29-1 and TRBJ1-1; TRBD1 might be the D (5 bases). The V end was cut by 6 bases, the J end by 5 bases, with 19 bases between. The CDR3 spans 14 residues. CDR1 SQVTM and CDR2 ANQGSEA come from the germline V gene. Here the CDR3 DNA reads TGCAGCGTGGGAGGCGGGGTAAGGGGAACTGAAGCTTTCTTT. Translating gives CSVGGGVRGTEAFF.

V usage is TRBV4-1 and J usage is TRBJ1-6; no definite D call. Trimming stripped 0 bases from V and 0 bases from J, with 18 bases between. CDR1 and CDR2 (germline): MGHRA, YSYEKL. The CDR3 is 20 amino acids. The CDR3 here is CASSQEFAGGMSSYNSPLHF. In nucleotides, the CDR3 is TGCGCCAGCAGCCAAGAGTTCGCTGGAGGGATGAGCTCCTATAATTCACCCCTCCACTTT.

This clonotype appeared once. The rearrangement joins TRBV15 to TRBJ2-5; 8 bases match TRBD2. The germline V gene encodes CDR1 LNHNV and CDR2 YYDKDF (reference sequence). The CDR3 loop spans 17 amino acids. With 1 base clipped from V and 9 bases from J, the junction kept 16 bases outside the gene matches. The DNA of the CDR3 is TGTGCCACCAGCAGAGCGCAGGCTAGCGGGTACGAGGGGGCCCAGTACTTC. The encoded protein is CATSRAQASGYEGAQYF.

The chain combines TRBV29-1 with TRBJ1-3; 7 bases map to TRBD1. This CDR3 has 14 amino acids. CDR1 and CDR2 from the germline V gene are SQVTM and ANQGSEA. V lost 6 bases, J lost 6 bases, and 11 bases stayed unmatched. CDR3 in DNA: TGCAGCGTATCTGGGACAGAGGGTATAAACACCATATATTTT. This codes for CSVSGTEGINTIYF.

CDR3 in DNA: TGCAGCGCTAAGACCTTAGCGGGTTTCTACAATGAGCAGTTCTTC. It translates to CSAKTLAGFYNEQFF. This chain links TRBV29-1 with TRBJ2-1; 7 bases are shared with TRBD2. Germline V lookup: CDR1 SQVTM, CDR2 ANQGSEA. The CDR3 covers 15 residues. V shed 7 bases and J 3 bases; nucleotides not matched to a gene: 12.

The CDR3 sequence is CATSDLRGKSYEQYF. Here the CDR3 DNA reads TGTGCCACCAGTGATTTAAGGGGCAAGTCCTACGAGCAGTACTTC. The V and J genes are TRBV24-1 and TRBJ2-7; possible D gene TRBD1, 5 bases. Trimming shortened V by 1 base and J by 1 base, and 10 bases separated the two germline ends. The germline CDR1 and CDR2 sequences are KGHDR and SFDVKD. The CDR3 sequence is 15 residues long.

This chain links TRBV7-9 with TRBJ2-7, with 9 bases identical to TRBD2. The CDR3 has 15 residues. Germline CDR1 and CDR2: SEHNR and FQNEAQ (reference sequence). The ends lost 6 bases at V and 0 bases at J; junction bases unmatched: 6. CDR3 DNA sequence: TGTGCCAGCAGGACATTAGCGGGAGACTCCTACGAGCAGTACTTC. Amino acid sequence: CASRTLAGDSYEQYF.

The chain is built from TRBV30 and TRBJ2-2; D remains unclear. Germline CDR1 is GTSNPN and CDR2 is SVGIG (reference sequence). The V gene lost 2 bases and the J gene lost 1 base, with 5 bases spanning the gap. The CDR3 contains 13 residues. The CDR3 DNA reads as TGTGCCTGGAGTCGCTGGAACACCGGGGAGCTGTTTTTT. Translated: CAWSRWNTGELFF.

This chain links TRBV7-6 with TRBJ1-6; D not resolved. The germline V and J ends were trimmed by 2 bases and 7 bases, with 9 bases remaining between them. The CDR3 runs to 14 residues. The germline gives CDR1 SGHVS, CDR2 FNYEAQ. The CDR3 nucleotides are TGTGCCAGCAGCTTAAGAGTAGGGAATTCACCCCTCCACTTT. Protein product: CASSLRVGNSPLHF.

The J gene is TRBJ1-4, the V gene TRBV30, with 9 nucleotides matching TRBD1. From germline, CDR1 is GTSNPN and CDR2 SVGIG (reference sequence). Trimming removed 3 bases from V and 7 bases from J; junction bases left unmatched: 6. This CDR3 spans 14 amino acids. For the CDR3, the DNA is TGTGCCTGGAGCTCCGGGACAGGGAGTGAAAAACTGTTTTTT. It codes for CAWSSGTGSEKLFF. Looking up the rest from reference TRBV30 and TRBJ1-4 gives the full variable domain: SQTIHQWPATLVQPVGSPLSLECTVEGTSNPNLYWYRQAAGRGLQLLFYSVGIGQISSEVPQNLSASRPQDRQFILSSKKLLLSDSGFYLCAWSSGTGSEKLFFGSGTQLSVL.

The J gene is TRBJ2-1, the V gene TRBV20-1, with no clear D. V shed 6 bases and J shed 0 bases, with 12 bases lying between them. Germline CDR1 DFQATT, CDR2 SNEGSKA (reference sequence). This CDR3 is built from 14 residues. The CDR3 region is CSAIDPRSYNEQFF. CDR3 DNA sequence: TGCAGTGCCATAGACCCACGCTCCTACAATGAGCAGTTCTTC.

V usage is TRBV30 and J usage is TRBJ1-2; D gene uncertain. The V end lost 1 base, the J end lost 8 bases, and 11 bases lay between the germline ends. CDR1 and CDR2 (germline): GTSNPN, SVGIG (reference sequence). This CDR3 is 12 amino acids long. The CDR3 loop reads CAWSALLGGYTF. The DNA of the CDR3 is TGTGCCTGGAGTGCCCTCCTGGGGGGCTACACCTTC.

The CDR3 region has the DNA TGCAGCGTCTCGGGCCCGGTGACAGATACGCAGTATTTT. Protein sequence: CSVSGPVTDTQYF. The chain combines TRBV29-1 with TRBJ2-3; no clear D. The V end lost 6 bases, the J end lost 3 bases, and 13 bases lay between the germline ends. CDR1 is SQVTM, CDR2 ANQGSEA, per germline. There are 13 residues in the CDR3.

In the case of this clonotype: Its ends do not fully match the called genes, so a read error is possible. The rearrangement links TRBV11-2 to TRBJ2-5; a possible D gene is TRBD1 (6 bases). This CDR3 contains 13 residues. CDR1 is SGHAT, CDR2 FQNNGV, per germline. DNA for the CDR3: TGTGCCAGCAGCTTAGGCCTGGGACACTTAGTAAACTTC. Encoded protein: CASSLGLGHLVNF.

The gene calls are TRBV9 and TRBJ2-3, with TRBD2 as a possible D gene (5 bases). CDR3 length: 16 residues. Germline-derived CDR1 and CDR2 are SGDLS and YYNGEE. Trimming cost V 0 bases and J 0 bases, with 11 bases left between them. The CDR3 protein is CASSVVGRRSTDTQYF. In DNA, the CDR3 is TGTGCCAGCAGCGTAGTGGGCCGGAGGAGCACAGATACGCAGTATTTT. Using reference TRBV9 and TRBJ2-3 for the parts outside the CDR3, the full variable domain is DSGVTQTPKHLITATGQRVTLRCSPRSGDLSVYWYQQSLDQGLQFLIQYYNGEERAKGNILERFSAQQFPDLHSELNLSSLELGDSALYFCASSVVGRRSTDTQYFGPGTRLTVL.

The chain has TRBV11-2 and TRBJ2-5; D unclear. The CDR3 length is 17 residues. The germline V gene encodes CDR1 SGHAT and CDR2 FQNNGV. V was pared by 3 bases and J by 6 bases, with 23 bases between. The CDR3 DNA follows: TGTGCCAGCAGCTTTGGCGGCAGAAACTATGTTCTGCAGACCCAGTACTTC. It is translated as CASSFGGRNYVLQTQYF.

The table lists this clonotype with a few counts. The CDR3 DNA sequence: TGTGCCAGCAGTTCCCGGACAGGGGACGAGCAGTACTTC. The encoded protein is CASSSRTGDEQYF. The V gene is TRBV6-2 or TRBV6-3, the J gene TRBJ2-7, with 9 positions matching TRBD1. Losses at the gene ends were 4 bases for V and 5 bases for J; bases not matched to a gene: 3. CDR1 is MNHEY, CDR2 SVGEGT, per germline. This CDR3 comprises 13 residues.

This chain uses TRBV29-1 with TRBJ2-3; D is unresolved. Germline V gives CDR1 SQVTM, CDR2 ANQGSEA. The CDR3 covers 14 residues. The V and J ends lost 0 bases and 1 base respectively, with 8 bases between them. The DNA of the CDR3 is TGCAGCGTTGAAGAACCGGTTGGCACAGATACGCAGTATTTT. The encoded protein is CSVEEPVGTDTQYF.

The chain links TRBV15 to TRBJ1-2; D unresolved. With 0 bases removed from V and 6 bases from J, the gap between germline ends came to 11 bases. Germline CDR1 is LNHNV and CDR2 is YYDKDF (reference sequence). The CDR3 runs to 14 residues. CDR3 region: CATSRDLLVDGYTF. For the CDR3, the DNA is TGTGCCACCAGCAGAGATCTCTTGGTGGATGGCTACACCTTC. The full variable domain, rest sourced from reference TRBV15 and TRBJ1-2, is DAMVIQNPRYQVTQFGKPVTLSCSQTLNHNVMYWYQQKSSQAPKLLFHYYDKDFNNEADTPDNFQSRRPNTSFCFLDIRSPGLGDTAMYLCATSRDLLVDGYTFGSGTRLTVV.

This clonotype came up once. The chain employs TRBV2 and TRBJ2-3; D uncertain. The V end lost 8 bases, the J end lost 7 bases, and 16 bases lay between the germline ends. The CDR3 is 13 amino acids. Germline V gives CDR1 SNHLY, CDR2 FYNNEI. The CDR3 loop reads CASLLQTPNTQYF. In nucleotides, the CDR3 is TGTGCCAGCCTCCTCCAGACTCCCAATACGCAGTATTTT.

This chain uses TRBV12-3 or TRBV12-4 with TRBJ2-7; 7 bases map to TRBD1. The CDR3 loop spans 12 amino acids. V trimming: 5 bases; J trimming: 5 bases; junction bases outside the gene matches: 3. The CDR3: CASSRQGHEQYF. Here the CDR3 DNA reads TGTGCCAGCAGTCGACAGGGCCACGAGCAGTACTTC.

This chain's CDR3 is CASSLRGANTGELFF. The CDR3 DNA is TGTGCCAGCAGTTTGAGGGGGGCGAACACCGGGGAGCTGTTTTTT. The chain carries TRBV12-3 or TRBV12-4 and TRBJ2-2; the D gene could be TRBD1 or TRBD2 (6 bases each). This CDR3 contains 15 residues. Trimming took off 3 bases at V and 0 bases at J, with 8 bases between the two ends.

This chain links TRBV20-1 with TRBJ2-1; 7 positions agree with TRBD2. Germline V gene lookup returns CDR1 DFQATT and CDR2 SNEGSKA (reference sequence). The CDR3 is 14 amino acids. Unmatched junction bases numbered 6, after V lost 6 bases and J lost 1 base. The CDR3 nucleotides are TGCAGTGCCGCCGGCGGGAGTTCCTACAATGAGCAGTTCTTC. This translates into CSAAGGSSYNEQFF.

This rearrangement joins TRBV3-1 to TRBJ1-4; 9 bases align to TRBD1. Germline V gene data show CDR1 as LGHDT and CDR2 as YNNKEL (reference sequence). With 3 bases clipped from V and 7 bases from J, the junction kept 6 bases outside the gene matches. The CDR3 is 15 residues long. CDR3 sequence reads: CASSQPGQGREKLFF. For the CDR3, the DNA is TGTGCCAGCAGCCAGCCGGGACAGGGACGTGAAAAACTGTTTTTT.

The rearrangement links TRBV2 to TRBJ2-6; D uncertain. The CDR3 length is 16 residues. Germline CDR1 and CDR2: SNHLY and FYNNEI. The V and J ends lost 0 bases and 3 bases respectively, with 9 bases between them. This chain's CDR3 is CASSEAPGSGANVLTF. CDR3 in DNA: TGTGCCAGCAGTGAAGCGCCGGGTAGTGGGGCCAACGTCCTGACTTTC.